One and the same sample provided the 20 T cell receptor beta chains below, sequenced in a study of T cell responses to AZD1222 COVID-19 vaccine. Method: immunoSEQ multiplex PCR; TCRdb's copy keeps in-frame clones and lacks some. The sample lists approximately 110,000 clones; around 88% were seen once. Sequencing used peripheral blood, obtained 28 days after the second AZD1222 dose. The receptors come from an adult who received the AZD1222 COVID-19 vaccine.

The chain is built from TRBV27 and TRBJ1-6, with D possibly TRBD1 on 5 matching bases. Germline CDR1 reads MNHEY; CDR2 reads SMNVEV (reference sequence). This CDR3 is built from 12 residues. V was pared by 5 bases and J by 8 bases, with 7 bases between. CDR3 in amino acids: CASSLGDSPLHF. The CDR3 DNA sequence: TGTGCCAGCAGTCTAGGGGATTCACCCCTCCACTTT.

This chain connects TRBV2 to TRBJ2-1, with D hard to call. V was clipped by 3 bases and J by 7 bases, with 19 bases between them. The CDR3 extends over 16 amino acids. CDR1 and CDR2 from the germline V gene are SNHLY and FYNNEI. The CDR3 sequence is CASSDPGQVRMNEQFF. As DNA, the CDR3 is TGTGCCAGCAGTGATCCGGGCCAGGTCCGGATGAATGAGCAGTTCTTC.

Worth noting for this clone: Different DNA sequences within this sample yield the same CDR3. CDR3 coding DNA: TGTGCCAGCAGTTTGGCCGGGGGCAATCAGCCCCAGCATTTT. Translation: CASSLAGGNQPQHF. The V gene is TRBV28, the J gene TRBJ1-5; D gene uncertain. CDR1 is MDHEN and CDR2 is SYDVKM in the germline V gene. Trimming left V 3 bases short and J 2 bases short, with 8 bases between. The CDR3 has 14 amino acids.

J is TRBJ2-1 and V is TRBV6-5, with TRBD2 matching 9 bases. In germline, CDR1 is MNHEY, CDR2 SVGAGI. Trimming at V came to 5 bases and at J to 6 bases, leaving 8 bases not matched to a gene. The CDR3 loop spans 15 amino acids. CDR3 in amino acids: CASSKGTSLGNEQFF. The CDR3 DNA is TGTGCCAGCAGTAAGGGGACTAGCTTAGGCAATGAGCAGTTCTTC.

This chain joins TRBV5-1 and TRBJ1-1, with a weak D call TRBD1 (5 bases). The CDR3 contains 14 residues. Germline V gives CDR1 SGHRS, CDR2 YFSETQ. Trimming stripped 0 bases from V and 4 bases from J, with 10 bases between. In DNA, the CDR3 is TGCGCCAGCAGCTTGGGACAGTTTTCCACTGAAGCTTTCTTT. It translates to CASSLGQFSTEAFF.

The chain couples TRBV3-1 (or the pseudogene TRBV3-2) to TRBJ1-2; TRBD1 is a possible D gene (5 bases). CDR3 length: 14 amino acids. Germline V lookup: CDR1 LGHDT, CDR2 YNNKEL (reference sequence). Trimming cost V 1 base and J 8 bases, with 14 bases left between them. CDR3 residues: CASSQGAGTTGYTF. As DNA, the CDR3 is TGTGCCAGCAGCCAAGGGGCCGGGACTACGGGCTACACCTTC.

The rearrangement uses TRBV7-3 and TRBJ2-1; a weak D match, TRBD1 (5 bases). V lost 1 base and J 9 bases, leaving 16 bases between the germline ends. CDR1 and CDR2 from the germline V gene are SGHTA and FQGTGA. This CDR3 spans 15 amino acids. The CDR3 spells CASSLMGLESGEQFF. The CDR3 coding sequence is TGTGCCAGCAGCTTAATGGGGCTAGAGTCCGGTGAGCAGTTCTTC.

The V and J genes are TRBV6-5 and TRBJ1-1; 8 nucleotides line up with TRBD1. The CDR3 covers 13 residues. Germline V gives CDR1 MNHEY, CDR2 SVGAGI. The ends lost 8 bases at V and 1 base at J; junction bases unmatched: 3. The CDR3 is CASGTGGNTEAFF. As DNA, the CDR3 is TGTGCCAGCGGGACAGGAGGGAACACTGAAGCTTTCTTT.

The chain combines TRBV6-1 with TRBJ1-6; D not resolved. This CDR3 contains 15 residues. CDR1 MNHNS and CDR2 SASEGT come from the germline V gene. V lost 0 bases and J 7 bases, leaving 10 bases between the germline ends. The CDR3 protein is CASSEANRENSPLHF. In DNA form, the CDR3 reads TGTGCCAGCAGTGAAGCCAACAGAGAAAATTCACCCCTCCACTTT.

The rearrangement links TRBV7-2 to TRBJ2-1; TRBD2 agrees at 7 bases. Losses at the gene ends were 1 base for V and 9 bases for J; bases not matched to a gene: 9. The CDR3 totals 15 residues. Germline loops: CDR1 SGHTA, CDR2 FQGNSA. In nucleotides, the CDR3 is TGTGCCAGCAGCTTAGGAATAGGGACTACCGGTGAGCAGTTCTTC. This codes for CASSLGIGTTGEQFF.

The rearrangement uses TRBV2 and TRBJ2-2; 11 nucleotides match TRBD1. The junction had 4 bases not matched to a gene; V was cut back by 6 bases and J by 7 bases. The CDR3 runs 14 residues. Per the germline V gene, CDR1 is SNHLY and CDR2 is FYNNEI. CDR3 nucleotides: TGTGCCAGCAGGGGGACAGGGGGTAGCGGGGAGCTGTTTTTT. As protein: CASRGTGGSGELFF.

This clone appeared a single time. The chain joins TRBV10-3 to TRBJ1-4; D is unclear. Deletions cut 0 bases from V and 7 bases from J, with 9 bases between. This CDR3 region has 14 residues. Germline values: CDR1 ENHRY, CDR2 SYGVKD. The CDR3 DNA reads TGTGCCATCAGTGAGTCCGGTGAGGTTGAAAAACTGTTTTTT. This gives the protein CAISESGEVEKLFF.

The genes are TRBV6-4 and TRBJ2-6; D is ambiguous. Per the germline V gene, CDR1 is MRHNA and CDR2 is SNTAGT. This CDR3 has 21 residues. The V and J ends lost 2 bases and 0 bases respectively, with 23 bases between them. Here the CDR3 DNA reads TGTGCCAGCAGTGACACACATGCCGGACGGCACGATTTCTCTGGGGCCAACGTCCTGACTTTC. It yields the protein CASSDTHAGRHDFSGANVLTF.

The V call is TRBV5-1, the J call TRBJ2-2, with a tentative D call TRBD2 (6 bases). V was cut by 4 bases and J by 2 bases, with 9 bases left in between. Germline CDR1 SGHRS, CDR2 YFSETQ. CDR3 length equals 14 residues. The CDR3 DNA reads TGCGCCAGCAGCCCCGGGACTAACACCGGGGAGCTGTTTTTT. Translation gives CASSPGTNTGELFF.

V and J are TRBV19 and TRBJ1-5; D gene uncertain. Trimming left V 1 base short and J 4 bases short, with 8 bases between. The CDR3 extends over 14 amino acids. The germline gives CDR1 LNHDA, CDR2 SQIVND (reference sequence). The DNA for the CDR3 is TGTGCCAGTAGTATAGTGCCAGGAAATCAGCCCCAGCATTTT. Translation: CASSIVPGNQPQHF.

The chain uses TRBV7-3 and TRBJ1-1; tentatively, D is TRBD1 (6 bases). Germline-derived CDR1 and CDR2 are SGHTA and FQGTGA. The ends were cut back, 5 bases at V and 2 bases at J, with 9 bases in the middle. This CDR3 is 13 amino acids long. CDR3: CASSRTVNTEAFF. CDR3 coding DNA: TGTGCCAGCAGCAGGACAGTAAACACTGAAGCTTTCTTT. Drawing the rest from reference TRBV7-3 and TRBJ1-1, the complete variable domain is GAGVSQTPSNKVTEKGKYVELRCDPISGHTALYWYRQSLGQGPEFLIYFQGTGAADDSGLPNDRFFAVRPEGSVSTLKIQRTERGDSAVYLCASSRTVNTEAFFGQGTRLTVV.

The V gene is TRBV5-6, the J gene TRBJ1-2, with D perhaps matching TRBD1 (5 bases). V lost 4 bases, J lost 4 bases, and 17 bases lay in between. CDR1 and CDR2 from the germline V gene are SGHDT and YYEEEE. The CDR3 is made up of 15 amino acids. CDR3 amino acids: CASSRGWVQGYGYTF. Here the CDR3 DNA reads TGTGCCAGCAGCCGGGGTTGGGTTCAGGGCTATGGCTACACCTTC.

This sequence joins TRBV5-5 and TRBJ1-4; perhaps TRBD1 as D (5 bases). The CDR3 runs 14 residues. CDR1 is SGHKS and CDR2 is YYEKEE in the germline V gene (reference sequence). Between the trimmed V and J ends, which lost 0 bases and 7 bases, there was a span of 10 bases. CDR3 amino acids: CASSLGGSSEKLFF. As DNA, the CDR3 is TGTGCCAGCAGCTTGGGGGGCAGTAGTGAAAAACTGTTTTTT.

This clone was seen a single time. V and J are TRBV7-2 and TRBJ2-7; D perhaps matches TRBD2 (5 bases). V gave up 2 bases and J gave up 4 bases, with 9 bases separating them. From germline, CDR1 is SGHTA and CDR2 FQGNSA. This CDR3 region has 13 residues. CDR3 bases: TGTGCCAGCAGCTTAAAAGCGGATTACGAGCAGTACTTC. Translated, it gives CASSLKADYEQYF.

CDR3 sequence: CASSPGTDSNQPQHF. CDR3 sequence (DNA): TGCGCCAGCAGCCCCGGGACCGACAGCAATCAGCCCCAGCATTTT. The chain combines TRBV5-1 with TRBJ1-5, with D tentatively TRBD1 (5 bases). Germline V gene lookup returns CDR1 SGHRS and CDR2 YFSETQ. V was clipped by 4 bases and J by 1 base, with 12 bases between them. This CDR3 has 15 amino acids. Supplemented by reference TRBV5-1 and TRBJ1-5, the full variable domain reads KAGVTQTPRYLIKTRGQQVTLSCSPISGHRSVSWYQQTPGQGLQFLFEYFSETQRNKGNFPGRFSGRQFSNSRSEMNVSTLELGDSALYLCASSPGTDSNQPQHFGDGTRLSIL.